The rows below give T cell receptor beta chains drawn from one sample of a study of control samples from healthy donors and cancer patients. TCRdb's copy holds only in-frame clones and misses some; the assay was immunoSEQ multiplex PCR. The sample includes over 70,000 clones, around nine tenths seen only once; the top ten take roughly 9.7%. The specimen was PBMCs. Receptor source: a woman in her 50s with colorectal cancer. Each CDR3 is given with its conserved first and last residue.

v_gene	CDR3aa
TRBV5-8	CASSLLGNTQYF
TRBV5-5	CASSPAGDPRGYPYGYTF
TRBV6-6	CASSPRDRALRIPEKLFF
TRBV4-3	CASSQDYGPQSYTIYF
TRBV6-2/TRBV6-3	CASSPPGLSRNGYTF
TRBV27	CASSFSGPTEAFF
TRBV28	CASHRGGSGNTIYF
TRBV5-1	CASSLIGQVTYNEQFF
TRBV27	CASSQNLWTGAPSSYNEQFF
TRBV7-2	CASSLAQDGTEAFF
TRBV6-5	CASTSDAGHGYTF
TRBV12-1	CASSSGRGDQPQHF
TRBV19	CASSAVLPMNTEAFF
TRBV5-1	CASSLGGNTDTQYF
TRBV5-6	CASSPGLLLQETQYF
TRBV2	CASSGRRASTDTQYF
TRBV5-1	CASSLEAGSENGYTF
TRBV18	CASSSTVGGAEAFF
TRBV5-4	CASSLDGNTIYF
TRBV6-1	CASSSRGLSGNTIYF
TRBV19	CASSISQGNYGYTF
TRBV7-2	CASSLRGSGANVLTF
TRBV7-2	CASSTGTGSRGYTF
TRBV7-2	CASSFGSSGNTIYF
TRBV5-1	CASSTGGGTETQYF
TRBV4-1	CASSQFQGQFDTEAFF
TRBV6-4	CASSLIPGQGNYGYTF
TRBV28	CASSLRETQPQHF
TRBV7-2	CASSLDRGSYNEQFF
TRBV7-2	CASSLAGDLNSPLHF
TRBV18	CASSPRDNNQPQHF
TRBV18	CASSPQGRQPQHF
TRBV29-1	CSVGTYYGYTF
TRBV19	CASSDKGAFAGELFF
TRBV5-1	CASSFKGATDTEAFF
TRBV25-1	CASSWTRDRESRGYTF
TRBV28	CASIEGDTQYF
TRBV5-6	CASSFGNSHKSRANVLTF
TRBV6-5	CASSRRGGNTEAFF
TRBV30	CAWKAGLITDTQYF
TRBV5-8	CASRVSGGPSYNEQFF
TRBV30	CAWLFQETQYF
TRBV7-3	CASSSPASPDPPGYGYTF
TRBV19	CASSRGGNSNQPQHF
TRBV3-1/TRBV3-2	CASSQVSGNTIYF
TRBV7-2	CASSLAGQLRNTIYF
TRBV9	CASSVELAGGSGELFF
TRBV10-2	CASSAQNTGELFF
TRBV6-1	CASSEILAGVTGELFF
TRBV5-1	CASSISGSTGELFF
TRBV7-2	CASSLSPAISGNTIYF
TRBV6-6	CASSQTGNTGELFF
TRBV12-5	CASGLIPTGRDTQYF